Listed below are T cell receptor beta chains from one sample, sequenced in a study of T cell responses to AZD1222 COVID-19 vaccine. TCRdb's table, derived via immunoSEQ multiplex PCR, lists solely in-frame clones and lacks some. This sample has 70,000 to 95,000 clones; roughly nine tenths occur once, and the top ten carry 3.5% to 5%. Source: peripheral blood, taken on day 0 of AZD1222 vaccination. Every receptor here comes from an adult in good health. The CDR3 runs from the conserved cysteine through the conserved F or W. A D gene is named only where the DNA matches it firmly. Not all rows give a size; the values are once, few, many and, for expanded clones, a class.

>TRBJ1-6|-|-|TRBV4-2
CASSQEEGFYNSPLHF
TGTGCCAGCAGCCAAGAAGAGGGGTTCTATAATTCACCCCTCCACTTT
>TRBJ2-5|-|-|TRBV5-8
CASSLFGGRAETQYF
TGTGCCAGCAGCTTGTTCGGGGGGCGGGCAGAGACCCAGTACTTC
>TRBJ1-4|-|-|TRBV5-1
CASSLAGGPINEKLFF
TGCGCCAGCAGCTTGGCCGGGGGGCCGATCAATGAAAAACTGTTTTTT
>TRBJ1-2|-|TRBD1|TRBV19
CASSILSGTAIYGYTF
TGTGCCAGTAGTATTCTCTCAGGGACAGCAATCTATGGCTACACCTTC
>TRBJ1-2|-|-|TRBV5-1
CASSLGSGGELYGYTF
TGCGCCAGCAGCTTGGGGTCCGGGGGCGAATTATATGGCTACACCTTC
>TRBJ1-1|-|-|TRBV6-2/TRBV6-3
CASSPDRGQAFF
TGTGCCAGCAGCCCAGATAGGGGCCAAGCTTTCTTT
>TRBJ2-7|-|TRBD1|TRBV10-3
CATRTGTGIYEQYF
TGTGCCACCAGAACCGGGACAGGGATATACGAGCAGTACTTC
>TRBJ2-2|-|TRBD2|TRBV25-1
CASSLTGGTGELFF
TGTGCCAGCAGCCTAACCGGGGGGACCGGGGAGCTGTTTTTT
>TRBJ1-3|-|TRBD1|TRBV7-9
CASSFGTGASGNTIYF
TGTGCCAGCAGCTTCGGGACAGGCGCTTCTGGAAACACCATATATTTT
>TRBJ2-7|-|-|TRBV4-1
CASSHSSSPYEQYF
TGCGCCAGCAGCCATAGTAGCAGCCCCTACGAGCAGTACTTC
>TRBJ1-3|-|-|TRBV14
CASRSSGNTIYF
TGTGCCAGCAGAAGCTCTGGAAACACCATATATTTT
>TRBJ2-3|-|-|TRBV11-3
CASSPRQVFSTDTQYF
TGTGCCAGCAGCCCTAGACAGGTATTTAGCACAGATACGCAGTATTTT
>TRBJ1-5|-|-|TRBV5-4
CASSNRDTNQPQHF
TGTGCCAGCAGCAACAGGGACACCAATCAGCCCCAGCATTTT
>TRBJ2-3|-|-|TRBV6-5
CASSYRTDTQYF
TGTGCCAGCAGTTACCGCACAGATACGCAGTATTTT
>TRBJ2-5|once|-|TRBV6-5
CASGGALQETQYF
TGTGCCAGCGGGGGGGCCTTACAAGAGACCCAGTACTTC
>TRBJ1-2|-|-|TRBV30
CAWSASLTPYGYTF
TGTGCCTGGAGTGCATCTTTGACCCCCTACGGCTACACCTTC
>TRBJ2-1|-|TRBD2|TRBV5-4
CASSSLAGDLGEQFF
TGTGCCAGCAGCTCGCTAGCGGGGGACCTGGGTGAGCAGTTCTTC
>TRBJ1-2|-|-|TRBV5-1
CASSLEGGDLYGYTF
TGCGCCAGCAGCTTGGAGGGAGGAGATCTCTATGGCTACACCTTC
>TRBJ2-7|-|TRBD1|TRBV11-3
CASSRPGQEHYEQYF
TGTGCCAGCAGCAGACCGGGACAGGAACACTACGAGCAGTACTTC
>TRBJ2-1|-|TRBD1|TRBV6-5
CASRQGANEQFF
TGTGCCAGCAGGCAGGGGGCGAATGAGCAGTTCTTC
>TRBJ1-3|-|-|TRBV7-9
CASSPSSGNTIYF
TGTGCCAGCAGCCCAAGCTCTGGAAACACCATATATTTT
>TRBJ1-5|-|-|TRBV7-9
CASSPTTGPPQHF
TGTGCCAGCAGCCCAACCACAGGGCCGCCCCAGCATTTT
>TRBJ1-1|-|TRBD1|TRBV19
CASRTGLNTEAFF
TGTGCCAGTAGGACAGGGTTGAACACTGAAGCTTTCTTT
>TRBJ1-2|-|-|TRBV19
CASKPQSGHINYGYTF
TGTGCCAGTAAGCCCCAATCGGGACACATCAACTATGGCTACACCTTC
>TRBJ1-5|-|TRBD1|TRBV19
CASNLPFSGGGSQPQHF
TGTGCCAGTAACCTCCCCTTTTCAGGGGGCGGGAGTCAGCCCCAGCATTTT
>TRBJ1-1|-|TRBD1|TRBV7-3
CASSASGTDTEAFF
TGTGCCAGCAGCGCCTCCGGGACAGACACTGAAGCTTTCTTT
>TRBJ1-2|-|-|TRBV11-2
CASSPGRDNLLLGYTF
TGTGCCAGCAGCCCTGGCCGGGACAATCTCCTCCTAGGCTACACCTTC
>TRBJ2-1|-|-|TRBV27
CASTLVAGWDNEQFF
TGTGCCAGCACCCTAGTCGCGGGGTGGGACAATGAGCAGTTCTTC
>TRBJ2-7|-|-|TRBV12-3/TRBV12-4
CASSSGYEQYF
TGTGCCAGCAGTTCAGGTTACGAGCAGTACTTC
>TRBJ1-3|-|-|TRBV3-1/TRBV3-2
CASMAASGNTIYF
TGTGCCAGCATGGCAGCTAGTGGAAACACCATATATTTT
>TRBJ2-5|once|-|TRBV5-6
CASSFRGEETQYF
TGTGCCAGCAGCTTCCGAGGGGAAGAGACCCAGTACTTC
>TRBJ2-7|-|-|TRBV29-1
CSVHQGSYEQYF
TGCAGCGTTCACCAGGGGAGCTACGAGCAGTACTTC
>TRBJ1-3|-|-|TRBV6-5
CASRPIGGSGNTIYF
TGTGCCAGCAGGCCTATAGGGGGCTCTGGAAACACCATATATTTT
>TRBJ1-6|-|-|TRBV11-1
CASSPSFYGNSPLHF
TGTGCCAGCAGCCCTAGTTTCTACGGGAATTCACCCCTCCACTTT
>TRBJ2-2|-|-|TRBV4-1
CASSQEQRKSTGELFF
TGCGCCAGCAGCCAAGAGCAAAGGAAAAGCACCGGGGAGCTGTTTTTT
>TRBJ2-3|few|-|TRBV3-1/TRBV3-2
CASSPSTDTQYF
TGTGCCAGCAGCCCTAGCACAGATACGCAGTATTTT
>TRBJ2-3|-|-|TRBV7-6
CASSPWDSTDTQYF
TGTGCCAGCAGCCCCTGGGACTCCACAGATACGCAGTATTTT
>TRBJ2-3|once|TRBD2|TRBV5-4
CASSLDSRGGADTQYF
TGTGCCAGCAGCTTGGACTCGCGGGGGGGCGCAGATACGCAGTATTTT
>TRBJ1-3|-|-|TRBV6-1
CASSEPPGGQESSGNTIYF
TGTGCCAGCAGTGAACCTCCTGGAGGACAAGAGAGCTCTGGAAACACCATATATTTT
>TRBJ2-7|-|-|TRBV27
CASAQPPIGAYEQYF
TGTGCCAGCGCCCAGCCTCCTATCGGGGCGTACGAGCAGTACTTC
>TRBJ2-5|-|TRBD1|TRBV9
CASSAQGSGETQYF
TGTGCCAGCAGCGCACAGGGGAGTGGAGAGACCCAGTACTTC